This T cell receptor (beta chain) was sequenced in a study of cytomegalovirus exposure and HLA in healthy donors. General study results and limits: Overall, around 160 TCR beta chains were annotated as cytomegalovirus-associated.

Points on this clone: What it recognizes is unknown.

The PCR contained 60 Vbeta and 13 Jbeta primers. The table came from immunoSEQ multiplex PCR; TCRdb's copy has only in-frame clones and leaves some out. The sample yields about 120,000 clones, 60% to 85% seen once. CDR1 and CDR2 from the germline V gene are LNHDA and SQIVND (reference sequence). V lost 1 base and J 7 bases, leaving 8 bases between the germline ends. The CDR3 is 13 amino acids. Sequencing was carried out using PBMCs. The rearrangement links TRBV19 to TRBJ1-5; tentatively, D is TRBD1 (5 bases). This receptor was taken from a woman between 18 and 29 years old in good health and CMV-seronegative. The CDR3 nucleotides read TGTGCCAGTAGTATAGTGGCAGGGCAGCCCCAGCATTTT. As protein: CASSIVAGQPQHF.